This entry features one T cell receptor beta chain sequence. This record comes from a study of blood T cell repertoires in COVID-19. Study overall: The United States, Italy and Spain were the sources of the acute and convalescent COVID-19 samples. From T cells, B-cell-depleted T cells, or PBMCs came the material, which was cDNA or gDNA.

As handled by the study authors: Scientists estimated how many nucleated cells there were by amplifying reference gene primers. Profiling relied on immunoSEQ multiplex PCR, and the TCRdb table lists in-frame clones only, not all of them. V and J calls and clone size come straight from that table; D and trimming were deduced from the DNA. The data hold 250,000 or so clones, with approximately 81% observed a single time. The CDR3 runs 12 residues. V shed 8 bases, J shed 6 bases, and the junction held 1 base outside the gene matches. From germline, CDR1 is SEHNR and CDR2 FQNEAQ (reference sequence). The source material was peripheral blood. This TCR was sampled from a man aged 60 to 69 with acute or convalescent COVID-19. The rearrangement uses TRBV7-9 and TRBJ1-6; 7 bases are shared with TRBD1. The CDR3 nucleotides are TGTGCCAGCGACAGGGTTAATTCACCCCTCCACTTT. Translated: CASDRVNSPLHF.